This entry lists 5 T cell receptor beta chains sequenced from one sample in a study of T cell responses to AZD1222 COVID-19 vaccine. TCRdb keeps only in-frame clones here, not all; method: immunoSEQ multiplex PCR. The sample yields approximately 130,000 clones, around 89% seen once. The specimen comprised peripheral blood, sampled 28 days after the second AZD1222 dose. The receptors here all came from an adult who received the AZD1222 COVID-19 vaccine.

This sequence joins TRBV10-3 and TRBJ2-7; 10 bases map to TRBD2. In germline, CDR1 is ENHRY, CDR2 SYGVKD. CDR3 length: 15 residues. With 0 bases clipped from V and 4 bases from J, the junction kept 3 bases outside the gene matches. The CDR3: CAISESRLAGYEQYF. The CDR3 region has the DNA TGTGCCATCAGTGAGTCAAGACTAGCGGGTTACGAGCAGTACTTC.

V and J are TRBV4-3 and TRBJ2-1; 8 nucleotides line up with TRBD2. Per germline, CDR1 LGHNA and CDR2 YSLEER. V dropped 3 bases and J dropped 0; count of bases not matched to a gene: 7. The CDR3 is 17 amino acids. The CDR3 spells CASSHSFRGGSYNEQFF. The CDR3 bases are TGCGCCAGCAGCCATTCGTTTCGGGGGGGCTCCTACAATGAGCAGTTCTTC.

This clone appeared a single time. The chain links TRBV13 to TRBJ2-7; D possibly matches TRBD1 or TRBD2 (6 bases each). The CDR3 is made up of 15 amino acids. V was cut by 3 bases and J by 4 bases, with 16 bases left in between. The germline V gene has CDR1 PRHDT and CDR2 FYEKMQ (reference sequence). The CDR3, as DNA: TGTGCCAGCAGCTTCTGGGGGGACACCGAATACGAGCAGTACTTC. Translating gives CASSFWGDTEYEQYF.

The genes are TRBV19 and TRBJ1-6; D is undetermined. Germline CDR1 is LNHDA and CDR2 is SQIVND (reference sequence). The CDR3 spans 17 residues. Trimming took off 0 bases at V and 9 bases at J, with 18 bases between the two ends. The CDR3 DNA is TGTGCCAGTAGTATAGACGGCCTACTCGTTGGATTTTCACCCCTCCACTTT. Its protein is CASSIDGLLVGFSPLHF.

This clone was recorded once. The chain combines TRBV6-5 with TRBJ1-2, with D perhaps TRBD1 (5 bases). The V end was cut by 6 bases, the J end by 6 bases, with 17 bases between. The CDR3 length is 14 residues. CDR1 MNHEY and CDR2 SVGAGI come from the germline V gene. This chain's CDR3 is CASRRTRGGDGYTF. CDR3 bases: TGTGCCAGCAGGAGGACCCGGGGCGGCGATGGCTACACCTTC.